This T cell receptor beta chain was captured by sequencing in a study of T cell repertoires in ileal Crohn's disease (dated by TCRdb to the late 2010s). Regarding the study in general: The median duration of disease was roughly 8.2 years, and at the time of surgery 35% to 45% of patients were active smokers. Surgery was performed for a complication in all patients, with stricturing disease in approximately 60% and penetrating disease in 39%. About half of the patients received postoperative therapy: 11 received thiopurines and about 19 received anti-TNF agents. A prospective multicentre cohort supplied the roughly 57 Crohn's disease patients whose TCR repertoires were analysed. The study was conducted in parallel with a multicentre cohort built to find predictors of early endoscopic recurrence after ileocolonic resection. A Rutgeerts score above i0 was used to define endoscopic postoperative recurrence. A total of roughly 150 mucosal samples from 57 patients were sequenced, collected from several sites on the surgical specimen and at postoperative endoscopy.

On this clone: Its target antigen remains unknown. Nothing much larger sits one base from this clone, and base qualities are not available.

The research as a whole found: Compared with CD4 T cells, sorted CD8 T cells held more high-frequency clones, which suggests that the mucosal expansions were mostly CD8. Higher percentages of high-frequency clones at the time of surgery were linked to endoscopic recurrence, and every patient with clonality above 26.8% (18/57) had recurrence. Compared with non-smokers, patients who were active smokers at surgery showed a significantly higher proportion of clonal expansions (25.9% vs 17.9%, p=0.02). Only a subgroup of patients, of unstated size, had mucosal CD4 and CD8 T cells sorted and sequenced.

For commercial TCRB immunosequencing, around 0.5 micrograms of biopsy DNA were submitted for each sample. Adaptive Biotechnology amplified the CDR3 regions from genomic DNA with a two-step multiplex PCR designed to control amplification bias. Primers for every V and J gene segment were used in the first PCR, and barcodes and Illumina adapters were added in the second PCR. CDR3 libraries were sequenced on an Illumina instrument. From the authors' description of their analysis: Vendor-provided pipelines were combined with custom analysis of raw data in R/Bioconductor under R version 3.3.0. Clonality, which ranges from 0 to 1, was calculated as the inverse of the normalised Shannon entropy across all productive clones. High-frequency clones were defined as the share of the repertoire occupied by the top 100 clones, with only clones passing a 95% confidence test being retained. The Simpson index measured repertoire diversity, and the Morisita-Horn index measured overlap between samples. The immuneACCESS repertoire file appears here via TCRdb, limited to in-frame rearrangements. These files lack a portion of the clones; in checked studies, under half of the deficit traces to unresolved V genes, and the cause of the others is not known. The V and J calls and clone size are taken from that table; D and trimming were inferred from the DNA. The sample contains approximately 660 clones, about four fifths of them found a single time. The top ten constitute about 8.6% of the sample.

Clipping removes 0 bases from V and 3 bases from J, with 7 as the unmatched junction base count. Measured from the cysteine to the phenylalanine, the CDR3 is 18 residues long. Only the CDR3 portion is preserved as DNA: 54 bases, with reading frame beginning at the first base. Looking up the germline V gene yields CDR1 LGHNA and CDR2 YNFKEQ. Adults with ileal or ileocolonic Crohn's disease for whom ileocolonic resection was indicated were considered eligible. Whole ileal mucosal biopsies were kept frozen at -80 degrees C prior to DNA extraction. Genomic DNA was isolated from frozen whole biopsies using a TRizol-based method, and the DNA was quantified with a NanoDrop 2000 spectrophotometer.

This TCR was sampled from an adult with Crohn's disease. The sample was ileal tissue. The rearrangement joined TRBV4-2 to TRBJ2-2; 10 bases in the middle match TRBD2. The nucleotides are TGTGCCAGCAGCCAAGATGGTAGGCTAGCGGGAGACACCGGGGAGCTGTTTTTT. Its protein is CASSQDGRLAGDTGELFF.